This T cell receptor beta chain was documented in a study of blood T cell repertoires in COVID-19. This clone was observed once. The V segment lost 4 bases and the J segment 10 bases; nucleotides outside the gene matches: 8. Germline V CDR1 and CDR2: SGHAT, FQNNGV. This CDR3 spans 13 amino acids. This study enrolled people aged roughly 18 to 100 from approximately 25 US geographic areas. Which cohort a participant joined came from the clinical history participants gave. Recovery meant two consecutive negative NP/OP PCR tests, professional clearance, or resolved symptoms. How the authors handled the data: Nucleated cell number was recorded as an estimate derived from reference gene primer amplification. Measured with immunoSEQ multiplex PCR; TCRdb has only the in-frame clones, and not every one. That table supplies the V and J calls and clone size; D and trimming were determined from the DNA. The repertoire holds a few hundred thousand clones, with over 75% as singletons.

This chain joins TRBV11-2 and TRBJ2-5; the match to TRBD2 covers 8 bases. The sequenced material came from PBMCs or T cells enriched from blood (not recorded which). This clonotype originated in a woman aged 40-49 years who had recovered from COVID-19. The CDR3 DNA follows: TGTGCCAGCAGCTCGACCCCCGGGGGGGGCCAGTACTTC. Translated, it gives CASSSTPGGGQYF.